The present entry profiles one TCR beta chain with its context. The antigen remains unidentified. The sample comes from a study of regulatory T cells in long-lasting Graves disease. Whole-study results and caveats: Persistent-disease Graves' patients showed less TCR diversity than new cases.

Sample time point: persistent/refractory GD, antithyroid drugs over 5 years with positive TRAb. Isolated PBMC RNA provided the starting material for the TCR library. The TCR beta library used iRepertoire HTBI primers with Arm-PCR amplification of CDR3. A single record per CDR3 protein comes from TCRdb applying MiXCR to the multiplex PCR reads. The sample carries roughly 300,000 distinct CDR3 sequences, about 19% recorded once. V dropped 2 bases and J dropped 1; count of bases not matched to a gene: 5. The CDR3 covers 16 residues. CDR1 SGHAT and CDR2 FQNNGV come from the germline V gene. This receptor was taken from a female donor with Graves disease. This chain links TRBV11-2 with TRBJ2-1, with TRBD2 matching 7 bases. The material sequenced was peripheral blood mononuclear cells (PBMCs), taken when the disease was refractory, from a patient treated with antithyroid drugs. The CDR3 DNA reads TGTGCCAGCAGCTTATTCGTGGGAGGGTCCTACAATGAGCAGTTCTTC. Its translation is CASSLFVGGSYNEQFF.